The 14 T cell receptor beta chains given below trace back to one sample, sequenced in a study of T cells expressing NK-cell markers. With the 5' RACE reads reprocessed, TCRdb shows one record per CDR3 protein and no DNA. Recorded for this sample: about 140,000 distinct CDR3 sequences. Sequencing input: blood T cells: a sorted CD56 or NKG2C T cell subset, CD4+ or CD8+ T cells, or bulk PBMC T cells (not recorded which). Receptors originate from a man younger than 35 in good health.

The rearrangement links TRBV25-1 to TRBJ2-7; TCRdb lists TRBD1, though no DNA is available to test this call. In germline, CDR1 is MGHDK, CDR2 SYGVNS. The length of the CDR3 is 15 residues. Here the CDR3 reads CASTEGQPSSYEQYF.

The chain joins TRBV12-3 or TRBV12-4 to TRBJ2-7; TCRdb gives TRBD2 as the D gene, but with no DNA this cannot be confirmed. There are 14 residues in the CDR3. The CDR3 sequence: CASSLAGPSYEQYF.

This chain uses TRBV20-1 with TRBJ2-5; TCRdb picks TRBD1, but there is no DNA to check that call. The germline V gene encodes CDR1 DFQATT and CDR2 SNEGSKA (reference sequence). This CDR3 is 14 amino acids long. Here the CDR3 reads CSAPTGRPRETQYF.

The V call is TRBV2, the J call TRBJ1-5; without DNA, the TCRdb call of TRBD1 cannot be checked. In germline, CDR1 is SNHLY, CDR2 FYNNEI. The length of the CDR3 is 16 residues. The CDR3 is CASRGARERIDQPQHF.

This chain connects TRBV10-3 to TRBJ2-3; the TCRdb call, TRBD1, lacks DNA for checking. There are 15 residues in the CDR3. CDR1 is ENHRY and CDR2 is SYGVKD in the germline V gene. CDR3 region: CAISESNRGGDTQYF.

The V call is TRBV3-1, the J call TRBJ2-3; TCRdb outputs TRBD1, but without DNA this stays unchecked. This CDR3 has 16 residues. In germline, CDR1 is LGHDT, CDR2 YNNKEL (reference sequence). The CDR3 loop reads CASSPQGLPSTDTQYF.

This chain joins TRBV18 and TRBJ1-5; no DNA is available, so the TRBD1 call from TCRdb remains unchecked. This CDR3 region has 15 residues. In germline, CDR1 is KGHSH, CDR2 LQKENI. CDR3 residues: CASSPGERGNQPQHF.

This rearrangement joins TRBV14 to TRBJ2-7; checking the TCRdb D call of TRBD1 is not possible without DNA. Germline CDR1 SGHDN, CDR2 FVKESK. CDR3 length equals 15 residues. The CDR3 sequence: CASSDRDRAIFEQYF.

The rearrangement links TRBV6-4 to TRBJ2-1; TCRdb's D call, TRBD1, is unchecked because there is no DNA. Germline CDR1 MRHNA, CDR2 SNTAGT. This CDR3 has 13 residues. The CDR3 is CASSDTDSNEQFF.

J is TRBJ2-1 and V is TRBV28. The CDR3 runs to 12 residues. Germline V gene lookup returns CDR1 MDHEN and CDR2 SYDVKM. CDR3: CASSLVIDEQFF.

The chain is built from TRBV6-1 and TRBJ2-3; TCRdb lists TRBD2, though no DNA is available to test this call. This CDR3 comprises 17 residues. Germline V lookup: CDR1 MNHNS, CDR2 SASEGT. The CDR3 spells CASSEWGLAGATDTQYF.

This clonotype ranks as medium-sized in terms of frequency. CDR3 region: CASSLQKNRPGELFF. The chain couples TRBV5-8 to TRBJ2-2. The CDR3 length is 15 residues. The germline V gene encodes CDR1 SGHTS and CDR2 YDEGEE.

The J gene is TRBJ2-1, the V gene TRBV5-1; TCRdb designates TRBD2, a call that cannot be tested without DNA. Germline V gives CDR1 SGHRS, CDR2 YFSETQ. The CDR3 is 13 residues long. CDR3 amino acids: CASKRENYNEQFF. The full variable domain, its missing parts supplied by reference TRBV5-1 and TRBJ2-1, is KAGVTQTPRYLIKTRGQQVTLSCSPISGHRSVSWYQQTPGQGLQFLFEYFSETQRNKGNFPGRFSGRQFSNSRSEMNVSTLELGDSALYLCASKRENYNEQFFGPGTRLTVL.

The chain couples TRBV6-5 to TRBJ1-6; TCRdb indicates TRBD1, and absent DNA this call remains unverified. This CDR3 is built from 12 residues. CDR1 is MNHEY and CDR2 is SVGAGI in the germline V gene. CDR3 sequence reads: CASRIGGTPLHF.